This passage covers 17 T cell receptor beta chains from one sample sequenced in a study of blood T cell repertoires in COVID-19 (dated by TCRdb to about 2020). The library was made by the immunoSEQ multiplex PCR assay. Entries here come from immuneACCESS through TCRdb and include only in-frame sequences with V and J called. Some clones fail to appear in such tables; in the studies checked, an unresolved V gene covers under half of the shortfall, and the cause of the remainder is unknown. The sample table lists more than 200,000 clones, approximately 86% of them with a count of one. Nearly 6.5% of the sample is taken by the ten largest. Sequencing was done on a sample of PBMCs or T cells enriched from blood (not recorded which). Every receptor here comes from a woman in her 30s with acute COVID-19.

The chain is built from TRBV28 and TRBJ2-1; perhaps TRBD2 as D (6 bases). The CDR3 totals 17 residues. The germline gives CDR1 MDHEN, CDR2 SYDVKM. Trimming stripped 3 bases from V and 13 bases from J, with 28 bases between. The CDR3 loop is CASSFWPWPTPGVEQFF. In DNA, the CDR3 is TGTGCCAGCAGTTTTTGGCCCTGGCCCACCCCGGGAGTCGAACAGTTCTTC.

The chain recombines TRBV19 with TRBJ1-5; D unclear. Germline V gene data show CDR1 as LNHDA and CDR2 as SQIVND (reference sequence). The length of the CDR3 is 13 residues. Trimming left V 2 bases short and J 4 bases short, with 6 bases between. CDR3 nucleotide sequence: TGTGCCAGTAGTATAAGAGAGAATCAGCCCCAGCATTTT. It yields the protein CASSIRENQPQHF.

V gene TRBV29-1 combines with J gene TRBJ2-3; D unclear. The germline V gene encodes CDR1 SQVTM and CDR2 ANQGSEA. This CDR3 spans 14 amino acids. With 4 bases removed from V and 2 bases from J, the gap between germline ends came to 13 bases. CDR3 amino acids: CSVGLPGFTDTQYF. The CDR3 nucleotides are TGCAGCGTTGGGTTGCCGGGTTTCACAGATACGCAGTATTTT.

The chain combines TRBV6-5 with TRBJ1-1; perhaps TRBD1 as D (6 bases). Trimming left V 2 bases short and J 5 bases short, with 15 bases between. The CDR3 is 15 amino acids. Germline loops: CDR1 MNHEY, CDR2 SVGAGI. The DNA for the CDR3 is TGTGCCAGCAGTTACCAGGGGTTTTTGGGTACTGAAGCTTTCTTT. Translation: CASSYQGFLGTEAFF.

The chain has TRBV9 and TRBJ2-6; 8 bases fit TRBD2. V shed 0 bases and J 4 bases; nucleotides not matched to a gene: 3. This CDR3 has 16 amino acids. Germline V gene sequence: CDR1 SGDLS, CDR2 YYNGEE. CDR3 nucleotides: TGTGCCAGCAGCGTAGGGACTAGCCCCGGGGCCAACGTCCTGACTTTC. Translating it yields CASSVGTSPGANVLTF.

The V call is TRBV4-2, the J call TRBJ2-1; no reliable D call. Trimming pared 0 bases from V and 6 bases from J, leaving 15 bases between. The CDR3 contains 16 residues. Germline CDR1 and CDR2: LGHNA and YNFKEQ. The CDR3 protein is CASSQDVRSSRNEQFF. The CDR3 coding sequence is TGTGCCAGCAGCCAAGACGTCCGTAGTTCCCGCAATGAGCAGTTCTTC.

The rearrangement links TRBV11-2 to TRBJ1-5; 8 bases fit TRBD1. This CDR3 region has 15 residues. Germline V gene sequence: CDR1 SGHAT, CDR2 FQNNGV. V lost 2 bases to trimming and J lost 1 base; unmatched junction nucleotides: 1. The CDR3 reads CASSLQGASNQPQHF. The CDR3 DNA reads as TGTGCCAGCAGCTTACAGGGGGCGAGCAATCAGCCCCAGCATTTT.

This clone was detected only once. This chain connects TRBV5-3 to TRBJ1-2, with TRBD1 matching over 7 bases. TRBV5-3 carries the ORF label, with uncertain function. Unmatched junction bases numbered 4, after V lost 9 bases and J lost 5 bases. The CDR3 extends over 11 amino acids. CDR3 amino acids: CAKTGRYGYTF. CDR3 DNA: TGTGCCAAGACAGGGCGGTATGGCTACACCTTC.

The CDR3 sequence: CASSWGGPQHF. The CDR3 region has the DNA TGTGCCAGCAGCTGGGGGGGGCCCCAGCATTTT. This rearrangement joins TRBV2 to TRBJ1-5; a possible D gene is TRBD1 (5 bases). Germline loops: CDR1 SNHLY, CDR2 FYNNEI. V lost 6 bases and J lost 9, with 9 bases in between. CDR3 size: 11 residues.

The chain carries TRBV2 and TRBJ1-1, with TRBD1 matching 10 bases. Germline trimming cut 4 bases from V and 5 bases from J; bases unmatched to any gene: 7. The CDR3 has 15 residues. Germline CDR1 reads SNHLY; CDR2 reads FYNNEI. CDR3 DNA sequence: TGTGCCAGCAGTGCGCTCGGACAGGGGGGTACTGAAGCTTTCTTT. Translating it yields CASSALGQGGTEAFF.

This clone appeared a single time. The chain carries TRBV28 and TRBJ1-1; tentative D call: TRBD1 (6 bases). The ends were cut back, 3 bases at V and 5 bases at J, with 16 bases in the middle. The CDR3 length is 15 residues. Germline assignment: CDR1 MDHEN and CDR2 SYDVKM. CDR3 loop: CASSFRVGAGTEAFF. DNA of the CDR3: TGTGCCAGCAGTTTTAGGGTGGGGGCTGGTACTGAAGCTTTCTTT.

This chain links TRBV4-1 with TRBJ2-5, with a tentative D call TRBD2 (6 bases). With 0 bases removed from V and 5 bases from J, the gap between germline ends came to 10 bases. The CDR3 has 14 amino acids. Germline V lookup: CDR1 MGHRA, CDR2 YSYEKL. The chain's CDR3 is CASSQESREETQYF. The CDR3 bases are TGCGCCAGCAGCCAAGAAAGCCGGGAGGAGACCCAGTACTTC.

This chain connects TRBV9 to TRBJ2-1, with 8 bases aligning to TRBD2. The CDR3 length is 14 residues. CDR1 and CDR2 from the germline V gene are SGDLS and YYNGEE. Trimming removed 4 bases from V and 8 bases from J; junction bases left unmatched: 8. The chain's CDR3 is CASSPGLVSHEQFF. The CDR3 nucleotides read TGTGCCAGCAGCCCGGGACTAGTCTCCCATGAGCAGTTCTTC.

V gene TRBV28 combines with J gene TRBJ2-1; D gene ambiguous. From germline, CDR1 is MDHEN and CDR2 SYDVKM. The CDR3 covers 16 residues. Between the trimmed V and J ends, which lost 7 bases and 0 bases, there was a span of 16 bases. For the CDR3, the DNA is TGTGCCAGCACCCCTCCTGGGCCTTACTCCTACAATGAGCAGTTCTTC. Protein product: CASTPPGPYSYNEQFF. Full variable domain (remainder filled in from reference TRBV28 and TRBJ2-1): DVKVTQSSRYLVKRTGEKVFLECVQDMDHENMFWYRQDPGLGLRLIYFSYDVKMKEKGDIPEGYSVSREKKERFSLILESASTNQTSMYLCASTPPGPYSYNEQFFGPGTRLTVL.

CDR3 region: CSASAPEGRGEKLFF. CDR3 nucleotide sequence: TGCAGTGCTAGTGCCCCGGAGGGCAGAGGGGAAAAACTGTTTTTT. The chain is built from TRBV20-1 and TRBJ1-4; D is uncertain. The CDR3 has 15 residues. Germline-derived CDR1 and CDR2 are DFQATT and SNEGSKA (reference sequence). V lost 3 bases, J lost 8 bases, and 19 bases lay in between.

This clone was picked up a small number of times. The CDR3 loop is CASSVTGGKVALNNQPQHF. The CDR3 region has the DNA TGTGCCAGCAGCGTAACAGGGGGCAAGGTGGCTCTAAACAATCAGCCCCAGCATTTT. V gene TRBV9 combines with J gene TRBJ1-5, with 9 bases that match TRBD1. V lost 1 base, J lost 3 bases, and 14 bases stayed unmatched. CDR3 size: 19 residues. The germline CDR1 and CDR2 sequences are SGDLS and YYNGEE.

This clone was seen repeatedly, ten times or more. The CDR3 loop reads CSATDVNTEAFF. The CDR3 DNA reads as TGCAGTGCTACTGACGTGAACACTGAAGCTTTCTTT. The chain recombines TRBV20-1 with TRBJ1-1; D uncertain. V lost 4 bases and J 0 bases, leaving 6 bases between the germline ends. This CDR3 comprises 12 residues. CDR1 is DFQATT, CDR2 SNEGSKA, per germline (reference sequence).